The T cell receptor (beta chain) under discussion was sequenced for a study of T cell responses to AZD1222 COVID-19 vaccine. Germline V gene sequence: CDR1 SGHVS, CDR2 FQNEAQ. V was pared by 2 bases and J by 0 bases, with 6 bases of the junction left unmatched. The CDR3 has 16 residues. Measured with immunoSEQ multiplex PCR; TCRdb has only the in-frame clones, and not every one. The repertoire consists of tens of thousands of clones, with roughly 90% occurring once and the leading ten covering 9.5% to 13%. The source material was peripheral blood, sampled 28 days after the second AZD1222 dose. The sequence was collected from an adult who received the AZD1222 COVID-19 vaccine. The V and J genes are TRBV7-8 and TRBJ2-5; 7 bases are a match to TRBD2. The CDR3 loop is CASSLPSGVYQETQYF. The CDR3 nucleotides are TGTGCCAGCAGCTTACCCAGCGGGGTGTACCAAGAGACCCAGTACTTC.